The TCR beta chain under discussion was sequenced for a study of T cell changes during pregnancy in multiple sclerosis. The method was immunoSEQ multiplex PCR; TCRdb's version includes in-frame clones alone and lacks a portion of them. The data show 40,000 to 45,000 clones, almost 95% seen once. After removal of 1 base from V and 2 bases from J, the junction contained 7 bases not matched to a gene. From germline, CDR1 is SGHTS and CDR2 YDEGEE. This CDR3 spans 16 amino acids. The TCR was taken from a female donor with multiple sclerosis, enrolled in a pregnancy study. Sequenced sample: peripheral blood. This rearrangement joins TRBV5-8 to TRBJ2-3; 7 nucleotides agree with TRBD2. The CDR3 sequence is CASSLSRTRVTDTQYF. The CDR3 DNA reads as TGTGCCAGCAGCTTGTCTCGGACTAGGGTCACAGATACGCAGTATTTT.